This T cell receptor (beta chain) was sequenced during a study of Ad26.COV2.S vaccination and SARS-CoV-2 variants. Study details: A COV1001 Ad26.COV2.S trial-arm participant provided the sample. Intramuscular Ad26.COV2.S at 5x10^10 or 1x10^11 viral particles. Study findings and constraints: Reported post-vaccination CD8+ and CD4+ T cell responses to spike showed substantial breadth.

Here immunoSEQ multiplex PCR was the method, and the copy in TCRdb shows in-frame clones only, minus some. Among about 410,000 clones listed, approximately 90% were seen once. The count of this clone is one. No antigen is known for it. Trimming removed 0 bases from V and 4 bases from J, with 15 bases in between. In germline, CDR1 is LGHNT, CDR2 FRNRAP. The CDR3 covers 17 residues. Treatment of the sample: roughly 20 received Ad26.COV2.S at low or high dose, single or two shots; about 5 received placebo; per-sample allocation not given. Sampling was performed 63 days after the first vaccine or placebo injection.

The V gene is TRBV12-5, the J gene TRBJ2-2; D possibly corresponds to TRBD1 (6 bases). The sample consisted of peripheral blood, taken in a trial of Ad26.COV2.S vaccine versus placebo. The receptor was isolated from a person aged 18-65 years who received the Ad26.COV2.S COVID-19 vaccine or a placebo. CDR3: CASGLVGPQGPTGELFF. The DNA for the CDR3 is TGTGCTAGTGGTTTGGTTGGCCCACAGGGCCCCACCGGGGAGCTGTTTTTT.